This entry lists 18 T cell receptor beta chains sequenced from one sample in a study of breast tumors, draining lymph nodes, adjacent tissues. TCRdb fed the multiplex PCR reads into MiXCR, producing one record per CDR3 protein. The table has about 300,000 distinct CDR3 sequences, roughly 31% seen once; the top ten hold about 1%. Samples came from axillary lymph nodes draining the breast cancer. Material for sequencing was axillary lymph node tissue. The receptors were sampled from a female donor with breast cancer. Some clones in this sample may be carry-over from other donors' samples.

CDR3 in amino acids: CSAGEGSSGIEETQYF. The DNA of the CDR3 is TGCAGTGCTGGCGAGGGTTCTAGCGGGATTGAAGAGACCCAGTACTTC. The genes are TRBV20-1 and TRBJ2-5; 9 nucleotides align to TRBD2. V trimming: 5 bases; J trimming: 3 bases; junction bases outside the gene matches: 13. This CDR3 is 16 amino acids long. Germline assignment: CDR1 DFQATT and CDR2 SNEGSKA (reference sequence).

This clonotype came up many times. The genes are TRBV5-1 and TRBJ1-5; D is possibly TRBD1 (6 bases). This CDR3 is built from 15 residues. V lost 0 bases and J 2 bases, leaving 9 bases between the germline ends. Germline assignment: CDR1 SGHRS and CDR2 YFSETQ. The CDR3 DNA reads TGCGCCAGCAGCTTGGATCCAGGGGGCAATCAGCCCCAGCATTTT. It encodes CASSLDPGGNQPQHF.

This clonotype was seen ten or more times. J is TRBJ2-2 and V is TRBV6-5, with 11 bases aligning to TRBD1. V gave up 6 bases and J gave up 5 bases; unmatched junction bases: 5. This CDR3 is built from 15 residues. Germline V gives CDR1 MNHEY, CDR2 SVGAGI. The CDR3 sequence: CASRGTGGLTGELFF. CDR3 sequence (DNA): TGTGCCAGCAGAGGGACAGGGGGTCTAACCGGGGAGCTGTTTTTT.

To note about this clonotype: An end of the junction differs from the germline gene, which may be a read error. The chain joins TRBV5-4 to TRBJ1-4, with 7 bases fitting TRBD1. This CDR3 contains 14 residues. The V gene's germline CDR1 is SGHNT and CDR2 YYREEE (reference sequence). CDR3 residues: CASSGSRDSEKPFF. For the CDR3, the DNA is TGTGCCAGCAGCGGATCGCGGGACAGTGAAAAACCGTTCTTT.

The V gene is TRBV7-6, the J gene TRBJ2-3; 8 bases fit TRBD2. Unmatched junction bases numbered 7, after V lost 5 bases and J lost 6 bases. CDR3 length: 14 amino acids. Germline-derived CDR1 and CDR2 are SGHVS and FNYEAQ. This CDR3 reads CASSQGTSQDTQYF. As DNA, the CDR3 is TGTGCCAGCAGCCAGGGGACTAGTCAGGATACGCAGTATTTT.

Comment on this clonotype: Possible read error: a much larger clone is one base away. CDR3 protein: CASSQDPGSGQYF. In DNA form, the CDR3 reads TGTGCCAGCAGCCAAGATCCGGGCAGCGGGCAGTACTTC. The gene calls are TRBV4-2 and TRBJ2-7, with a tentative D call TRBD2 (5 bases). This CDR3 has 13 residues. The germline CDR1 and CDR2 sequences are LGHNA and YNFKEQ. Trimming shortened V by 0 bases and J by 9 bases, and 12 bases separated the two germline ends.

At least ten counts were recorded for this clonotype. The rearrangement joins TRBV7-2 to TRBJ1-6, with D uncertain. The CDR3 consists of 16 residues. The germline V gene has CDR1 SGHTA and CDR2 FQGNSA. The germline V and J ends were trimmed by 5 bases and 3 bases, with 14 bases remaining between them. In nucleotides, the CDR3 is TGTGCCAGCAGCCCTCGGACGGCCTTCTATAATTCACCCCTCCACTTT. Its translation: CASSPRTAFYNSPLHF.

Remarks on this clonotype: A read error is possible here, since a much larger clone lies one base away. This chain uses TRBV4-2 with TRBJ2-1; D is unclear. The germline V gene has CDR1 LGHNA and CDR2 YNFKEQ. Trimming took off 1 base at V and 6 bases at J, with 13 bases between the two ends. The CDR3 has 15 amino acids. CDR3: CASSQALRGCNEQFF. In DNA, the CDR3 is TGTGCCAGCAGCCAAGCCCTGCGAGGCTGCAATGAGCAGTTCTTC.

The chain links TRBV28 to TRBJ2-7; D gene unclear. Germline V gives CDR1 MDHEN, CDR2 SYDVKM. Trimming cost V 5 bases and J 1 base, with 9 bases left between them. The CDR3 loop spans 13 amino acids. The chain's CDR3 is CASSPTLSYEQYF. The CDR3 DNA reads TGTGCCAGCAGTCCGACCTTATCCTACGAGCAGTACTTC.

There are many counts of this clonotype. The chain joins TRBV12-3 or TRBV12-4 to TRBJ1-2; D is possibly TRBD1 (5 bases). Trimming left V 4 bases short and J 2 bases short, with 14 bases between. This CDR3 has 15 amino acids. The CDR3 region is CASSSGRGKNYGYTF. The CDR3 DNA is TGTGCCAGCAGTTCGGGGAGGGGCAAGAACTATGGCTACACCTTC.

This clonotype was recorded at least ten times. The gene calls are TRBV24-1 and TRBJ2-5; tentative D call: TRBD1 (5 bases). This CDR3 is 15 amino acids long. In germline, CDR1 is KGHDR, CDR2 SFDVKD. Trimming removed 4 bases from V and 4 bases from J, with 15 bases in between. The CDR3 coding sequence is TGTGCCACCAGTGAACCTACAGGTTTGGGAGAGACCCAGTACTTC. Its protein product is CATSEPTGLGETQYF.

The chain links TRBV5-8 to TRBJ2-2; 13 nucleotides line up with TRBD2. Germline loops: CDR1 SGHTS, CDR2 YDEGEE. With 4 bases clipped from V and 9 bases from J, the junction kept 9 bases outside the gene matches. This CDR3 has 16 residues. The CDR3, as DNA: TGTGCCAGCAGCCCCGGGACTAGCGGGGTGGACCGGGAGCTGTTTTTT. This codes for CASSPGTSGVDRELFF.

This clonotype came up once. A much larger clone lies one base from this, so it may be a read error. The rearrangement links TRBV19 to TRBJ2-5; a weak D match, TRBD2 (5 bases). CDR1 and CDR2 from the germline V gene are LNHDA and SQIVND (reference sequence). CDR3 size: 12 residues. The CDR3 DNA reads TGTGCCAGTAGGTCTAGCAAAGAGATCCAGTACTTC. It translates to CASRSSKEIQYF.

There are many counts of this clonotype. The chain combines TRBV9 with TRBJ1-5, with 7 bases identical to TRBD1. This CDR3 spans 16 amino acids. Trimming removed 0 bases from V and 1 base from J; junction bases left unmatched: 4. The V gene's germline CDR1 is SGDLS and CDR2 YYNGEE. CDR3 loop: CASSVESGGSNQPQHF. For the CDR3, the DNA is TGTGCCAGCAGCGTAGAGTCAGGGGGGAGCAATCAGCCCCAGCATTTT. The entire variable domain, with the rest obtained from reference TRBV9 and TRBJ1-5, is as follows: DSGVTQTPKHLITATGQRVTLRCSPRSGDLSVYWYQQSLDQGLQFLIQYYNGEERAKGNILERFSAQQFPDLHSELNLSSLELGDSALYFCASSVESGGSNQPQHFGDGTRLSIL.

This clonotype was counted many times. This rearrangement joins TRBV15 to TRBJ1-4; no clear D gene. With 1 base removed from V and 14 bases from J, the gap between germline ends came to 11 bases. Germline assignment: CDR1 LNHNV and CDR2 YYDKDF (reference sequence). CDR3 length equals 12 residues. The CDR3 is CATSRGTELLFF. The CDR3 coding sequence is TGTGCCACCAGCAGAGGGACGGAATTGCTGTTTTTT. Based on the CDR3 plus reference TRBV15 and TRBJ1-4, the full variable domain is DAMVIQNPRYQVTQFGKPVTLSCSQTLNHNVMYWYQQKSSQAPKLLFHYYDKDFNNEADTPDNFQSRRPNTSFCFLDIRSPGLGDTAMYLCATSRGTELLFFGSGTQLSVL.

This clonotype has at least ten counts. The chain employs TRBV6-6 and TRBJ2-7, with 13 bases matching TRBD2. The CDR3 sequence is 18 residues long. CDR1 and CDR2 (germline): MNHNY, SVGAGI (reference sequence). The J segment lost 0 bases and the V segment lost 6 bases, leaving 11 bases of the junction unmatched. CDR3 residues: CASSPVPGTSGDSYEQYF. Here the CDR3 DNA reads TGTGCCAGCAGCCCTGTCCCCGGGACTAGCGGGGACTCCTACGAGCAGTACTTC.

This clonotype has ten or more counts. The chain employs TRBV7-2 and TRBJ2-1, with 8 bases matching TRBD2. The germline V gene encodes CDR1 SGHTA and CDR2 FQGNSA. The CDR3 contains 15 residues. The V gene end was trimmed by 1 base and the J gene end by 4 bases; junction bases not matched to a gene: 3. CDR3 amino acids: CASSLVSGGYNEQFF. DNA of the CDR3: TGTGCCAGCAGCTTAGTGAGCGGGGGTTACAATGAGCAGTTCTTC.

This clonotype was counted ten times or more. The chain is built from TRBV28 and TRBJ2-7; D remains ambiguous. The germline CDR1 and CDR2 sequences are MDHEN and SYDVKM. The CDR3 totals 14 residues. Trimming removed 3 bases from V and 2 bases from J, with 11 bases in between. The CDR3 here is CASSLSFGPYEQYF. The CDR3 nucleotides are TGTGCCAGCAGTTTGTCTTTCGGGCCCTACGAGCAGTACTTC.